These T cell receptor beta chains were read from a single sample in a study of vaccination and CD4 T cells after COVID-19. TCRdb independently ran MiXCR on the PCR reads; one entry per CDR3 protein. The table shows around 10,000 distinct CDR3 sequences, with around three fifths occurring only once. Their antigens remain unidentified. Input material: CD4+ T cells from blood, cultured in vitro. Source of these receptors: a human donor who had recovered from COVID-19. Both conserved end residues are part of each CDR3. The D gene is left open where the match is weak. A clone size is listed for some rows: how often the clone was seen (once, few, many), or a class if it is expanded.

cdr3_nt: TGTGCCAGCAGCTTAGAGAGAGATCAGCCCCAGCATTTT; cdr3_aa: CASSLERDQPQHF; d_call: -; j_call: TRBJ1-5; clone_size: -; v_call: TRBV7-2
cdr3_nt: TGTGCCAGTAGTGGTACGGGGGGCACTGAAGCTTTCTTT; cdr3_aa: CASSGTGGTEAFF; d_call: -; j_call: TRBJ1-1; clone_size: -; v_call: TRBV19
cdr3_nt: TGTGCCACCCTACAGCTGAACACTGAAGCTTTCTTT; cdr3_aa: CATLQLNTEAFF; d_call: -; j_call: TRBJ1-1; clone_size: -; v_call: TRBV6-2/TRBV6-3
cdr3_nt: TGTGCCAGCAGCTTAAATAGCGGGGGCACAGATACGCAGTATTTT; cdr3_aa: CASSLNSGGTDTQYF; d_call: TRBD2; j_call: TRBJ2-3; clone_size: -; v_call: TRBV7-2
cdr3_nt: TGTGCCAGCAGTGACCTACAGGGGAATCAGCCCCAGCATTTT; cdr3_aa: CASSDLQGNQPQHF; d_call: TRBD1; j_call: TRBJ1-5; clone_size: few; v_call: TRBV6-1
cdr3_nt: TGCAGTGCCGATGGACGGAACAATGAGCAGTTCTTC; cdr3_aa: CSADGRNNEQFF; d_call: -; j_call: TRBJ2-1; clone_size: -; v_call: TRBV20-1
cdr3_nt: TGTGCCAGCAGACCCGGCGTGGGCGGCTACACCTTC; cdr3_aa: CASRPGVGGYTF; d_call: -; j_call: TRBJ1-2; clone_size: few; v_call: TRBV6-1
cdr3_nt: TGTGCCAGCAGCTTAGGTACAGGGGGACCCAATCAGCCCCAGCATTTT; cdr3_aa: CASSLGTGGPNQPQHF; d_call: TRBD1; j_call: TRBJ1-5; clone_size: -; v_call: TRBV7-9
cdr3_nt: TGTGCCAGCAGCTTCCGGACAGTAGTCTATGGCTACACCTTC; cdr3_aa: CASSFRTVVYGYTF; d_call: -; j_call: TRBJ1-2; clone_size: -; v_call: TRBV7-2
cdr3_nt: TGTGCCAGCTCACCACGGGCCGGACTAGCGGGAGTCGACGAGCAGTACTTC; cdr3_aa: CASSPRAGLAGVDEQYF; d_call: TRBD2; j_call: TRBJ2-7; clone_size: -; v_call: TRBV2